The table lists the clone carrying this T cell receptor beta chain with many counts. As yet, its antigen is unknown. The sample originates from a study of T cells in Graves' hyperthyroidism and ophthalmopathy. Whole-study results and caveats: Ophthalmopathy could be told apart from stable hyperthyroidism with a 13 V-J model.

Regions amplified from RNA transcripts were the TCR beta CDR3 regions. The study used the HTBI primer set for a first-round RT-PCR of the TCR CDR3. TCRdb reanalysed the multiplex PCR reads using MiXCR and keeps one entry per CDR3 protein. Among about 500,000 distinct CDR3 sequences listed, more than 15% were seen once. Germline assignment: CDR1 MDHEN and CDR2 SYDVKM. The V and J ends lost 1 base and 0 bases, in that order; junction bases with no gene match: 9. This CDR3 contains 17 residues. For ophthalmopathy patients, the Clinical Activity Score was at least 3 and the NOSPECS grade at least 4; duration was under 3 months. Orbital computed tomography and thyroid ultrasound, together with serum TRAb and thyroxine and clinical symptoms, were used for diagnoses. The PBMCs were taken from approximately 9.7 ml of fresh peripheral blood.

V usage is TRBV28 and J usage is TRBJ2-7; the match to TRBD1 covers 7 bases. This receptor was obtained from a woman in her 30s with Graves' ophthalmopathy. The sample taken for sequencing was blood. CDR3 residues: CASSLYVPGQSSYEQYF. The DNA for the CDR3 is TGTGCCAGCAGTTTATATGTTCCGGGACAGAGCTCCTACGAGCAGTACTTC.